The source of this T cell receptor (beta chain) is a study of CD8 T cells in Susac syndrome. Overall study findings and caveats: An acknowledgment was made by the study that its TCR sequencing and HLA analysis involved relatively few individuals.

Negative isolation yielded the CD8+ and CD4+ T cells, while FACS enriched the TEMRA cells. On this clonotype: Its antigen is as yet unknown.

With random hexamers, reverse transcription was performed on roughly 0.5 to 1 ug of RNA. Amplification of the TCR beta CDR3 was carried out by immunoSEQ multiplex PCR, which spanned a total of 54 Vbeta and 13 Jbeta segments. TCRdb re-called the immunoSEQ multiplex PCR reads through MiXCR, storing one row per CDR3 protein. The sample holds approximately 150,000 distinct CDR3 sequences, about 94% seen once. Germline lookup yields CDR1 SGHDT and CDR2 YYEEEE. The CDR3 length is 11 residues. Trimming shortened V by 4 bases and J by 9 bases, and 8 bases separated the two germline ends. The specimen sequenced was CD4+ T cells from PBMCs. V usage is TRBV5-6 and J usage is TRBJ2-1; no reliable D call. The TCR originated in a human donor with Susac syndrome. The CDR3 DNA sequence: TGTGCCAGCAGCATGGGTCCTGAGCAGTTCTTC. Encoded protein: CASSMGPEQFF. The whole variable domain, remainder taken from reference TRBV5-6 and TRBJ2-1, is DAGVTQSPTHLIKTRGQQVTLRCSPKSGHDTVSWYQQALGQGPQFIFQYYEEEERQRGNFPDRFSGHQFPNYSSELNVNALLLGDSALYLCASSMGPEQFFGPGTRLTVL.